The entry that follows covers one T cell receptor (beta chain) sequence. The sample carries other DNA sequences with the same CDR3. The CDR3 runs to 11 residues. Trimming took off 2 bases at V and 4 bases at J, with 4 bases between the two ends. Germline-derived CDR1 and CDR2 are DFQATT and SNEGSKA (reference sequence). This record comes from a study of shared clonotypes between healthy human individuals. Produced via immunoSEQ multiplex PCR; TCRdb's table is partial and in-frame only. The sample includes roughly 500,000 clones, roughly three quarters of them seen just once. The sequenced sample was PBMCs. The V and J genes are TRBV20-1 and TRBJ2-3; D gene ambiguous. This TCR was recovered from a woman between 40 and 50 years old in good health. Some clones in this sample may be carry-over from other donors' samples. CDR3 coding DNA: TGCAGTGCTAGATTTGCAGATACGCAGTATTTT. Its protein product is CSARFADTQYF.